This is a list of T cell receptor beta chains from one sample in a study of metastatic and nonmetastatic thyroid tumors. With MiXCR, TCRdb called clones anew from the PCR reads. The sample holds thousands of clones, around 30% seen once. Material for sequencing was adjacent normal tissue. These receptors came from a female donor with papillary thyroid cancer or a benign thyroid nodule (not recorded which). Some clones in this sample may be carry-over from other donors' samples. Each CDR3 is given with its conserved first and last residue. A D gene is named only where the DNA matches it firmly. Clone sizes are given selectively: once, few, many, or a class where the clone is expanded.

d_gene: TRBD1
abundance: NA
j_gene: TRBJ1-1
v_gene: TRBV6-2/TRBV6-3
len: 16
CDR3nt: TGTGCCAGCAGTTGGGGACAGGGTATAATGAACACTGAAGCTTTCTTT
CDR3aa: CASSWGQGIMNTEAFF

d_gene: TRBD1
abundance: few
j_gene: TRBJ2-1
v_gene: TRBV5-1
len: 14
CDR3nt: TGCGCCAGCAGCTTGGAGGACAGGGGTAATGAGCAGTTCTTC
CDR3aa: CASSLEDRGNEQFF

d_gene: NA
abundance: medium-sized
j_gene: TRBJ2-2
v_gene: TRBV7-2
len: 13
CDR3nt: TGTGCCAGCAGCTTACTCCGCACCGGGGAGCTGTTTTTT
CDR3aa: CASSLLRTGELFF

d_gene: NA
abundance: NA
j_gene: TRBJ1-3
v_gene: TRBV11-2
len: 13
CDR3nt: TGTGCCAGCAGCCATGAGCCTGGAAACACCATATATTTT
CDR3aa: CASSHEPGNTIYF

d_gene: TRBD1
abundance: NA
j_gene: TRBJ2-7
v_gene: TRBV5-1
len: 15
CDR3nt: TGCGCCAGCAGCCCAGTAACAGGGGGCACGGACGAGCAGTACTTC
CDR3aa: CASSPVTGGTDEQYF

d_gene: NA
abundance: medium-sized
j_gene: TRBJ2-1
v_gene: TRBV20-1
len: 15
CDR3nt: TGCAGTGCGCCATACGGACGATCGTTATACAATGAGCAGTTCTTC
CDR3aa: CSAPYGRSLYNEQFF

d_gene: NA
abundance: few
j_gene: TRBJ1-3
v_gene: TRBV2
len: 13
CDR3nt: TGTGCCAGCGGCTCGAGGGGCGGAAACACCATATATTTT
CDR3aa: CASGSRGGNTIYF

d_gene: TRBD1
abundance: NA
j_gene: TRBJ2-5
v_gene: TRBV7-9
len: 15
CDR3nt: TGTGCCAGCAGCCGGGAGACAGGGGGAAAAGAGACCCAGTACTTC
CDR3aa: CASSRETGGKETQYF

d_gene: NA
abundance: NA
j_gene: TRBJ2-3
v_gene: TRBV9
len: 12
CDR3nt: TGTGCCAGCATGGGTCTAGGGGATACGCAGTATTTT
CDR3aa: CASMGLGDTQYF

d_gene: TRBD1
abundance: NA
j_gene: TRBJ1-1
v_gene: TRBV27
len: 15
CDR3nt: TGTGCCAGCAGTTACCAAATGACAGGGGTCACTGAAGCTTTCTTT
CDR3aa: CASSYQMTGVTEAFF

d_gene: TRBD1
abundance: NA
j_gene: TRBJ1-2
v_gene: TRBV20-1
len: 15
CDR3nt: TGCAGTGCTAGAGTTGGTGGACAGGGTAACTATGGCTACACCTTC
CDR3aa: CSARVGGQGNYGYTF

d_gene: TRBD1
abundance: NA
j_gene: TRBJ2-7
v_gene: TRBV5-1
len: 16
CDR3nt: TGCGCCAGCAGCAGCGGACAGGGTACGAGGTGGTACGAGCAGTACTTC
CDR3aa: CASSSGQGTRWYEQYF

d_gene: TRBD2
abundance: NA
j_gene: TRBJ2-3
v_gene: TRBV6-2/TRBV6-3
len: 15
CDR3nt: TGTGCCAGCAGTCAAGCTGCGGGGGGCACAGAGACGCAGTCTTTT
CDR3aa: CASSQAAGGTETQSF

d_gene: TRBD2
abundance: NA
j_gene: TRBJ2-2
v_gene: TRBV11-2
len: 14
CDR3nt: TGTGCCAGCCGACTAGCGGGGGACACCGGGGAGCTGTTTTTT
CDR3aa: CASRLAGDTGELFF

d_gene: TRBD1
abundance: NA
j_gene: TRBJ1-2
v_gene: TRBV11-2
len: 15
CDR3nt: TGTGCCAGCAGCTTAGACCAGGGGGTGTCGTATGGCTACACCTTC
CDR3aa: CASSLDQGVSYGYTF

d_gene: NA
abundance: NA
j_gene: TRBJ2-3
v_gene: TRBV11-1
len: 14
CDR3nt: TGTGCCAGCAGCTCCGCCCTAGCGACAGATACGCAGTATTTT
CDR3aa: CASSSALATDTQYF

d_gene: NA
abundance: once
j_gene: TRBJ1-2
v_gene: TRBV5-1
len: 13
CDR3nt: TGCGCCAGCAGACAGGACCGAGACTATGGCTACACCTTC
CDR3aa: CASRQDRDYGYTF

d_gene: NA
abundance: medium-sized
j_gene: TRBJ2-3
v_gene: TRBV19
len: 16
CDR3nt: TGTGCCAGTAGTATAGTTAAAACAGGGCGAGAAGATACGCAGTATTTT
CDR3aa: CASSIVKTGREDTQYF

d_gene: TRBD2
abundance: medium-sized
j_gene: TRBJ2-1
v_gene: TRBV19
len: 14
CDR3nt: TGTGCCAGTAGCCCGGGACTAGCGGGGGTTGAGCAGTTCTTC
CDR3aa: CASSPGLAGVEQFF

d_gene: NA
abundance: NA
j_gene: TRBJ2-1
v_gene: TRBV20-1
len: 13
CDR3nt: TGCAGTGCCAGCAGTGGACAAGCCGTGGAGCAGTTCTTC
CDR3aa: CSASSGQAVEQFF